Shown below are 18 T cell receptor beta chains from a single sample sequenced in a study of vaccination effects on CD4 cells after COVID-19 (dated by TCRdb to about 2022). Library creation used the immunoSEQ multiplex PCR assay. TCRdb limited this immuneACCESS table to in-frame rearrangements with V and J called. A share of clones is missing; checked studies link under half to unresolved V genes, and the rest is unexplained. The sample contains 40,000 to 55,000 clones, approximately 82% of them found a single time. The ten biggest clones cover roughly 3.5% of the sample. These receptors have no identified antigens. After more than nine days of culture, CD4+ T cells were isolated with the EasySep CD4+ T cell isolation kit. PCR-confirmed SARS-CoV-2 infection had occurred in convalescent patients between March and December 2020, before the Alpha, Beta and Delta variants emerged in the United States. Two doses of either the BNT162b2 or the mRNA-1273 mRNA SARS-CoV-2 vaccine were administered to participants.

The input for sequencing was CD4+ T cells from PBMCs cultured without peptide, taken after COVID-19 vaccination. Source of these receptors: a human donor who had a prior SARS-CoV-2 infection.

This CDR3 is CASSIYSGDTQYF. CDR3 sequence (DNA): TGTGCCAGCAGCATTTACTCGGGAGATACGCAGTATTTT. The rearrangement uses TRBV12-1 and TRBJ2-3; the table's D call TRBD2 went unverified against the DNA. TRBV12-1 is noted as a pseudogene. The CDR3 has 13 residues.

This clone was counted a few times. The chain is built from TRBV10-1 and TRBJ2-1; 7 bases agree with TRBD2. Trimming cost V 8 bases and J 5 bases; bases outside gene matches: 9. Germline CDR1 and CDR2: WNHNN and SYGVQD (reference sequence). This CDR3 is 14 amino acids long. CDR3 sequence reads: CASGSGGRHNEQFF. CDR3 coding DNA: TGCGCCAGCGGTTCGGGCGGGAGACACAATGAGCAGTTCTTC.

This clone was seen only a few times. The genes are TRBV6-5 and TRBJ1-2; tentatively, D is TRBD1 (6 bases). Germline V gene data show CDR1 as MNHEY and CDR2 as SVGAGI. V was shortened by 4 bases and J by 7 bases, with 13 bases between the two germline ends. CDR3 length equals 13 residues. The CDR3 here is CASSSQGSVGYTF. Written as DNA, the CDR3 is TGTGCCAGCAGTTCACAGGGATCGGTTGGCTACACCTTC.

The chain is built from TRBV7-9 and TRBJ2-7; D unresolved. This CDR3 comprises 13 residues. Trimming took off 5 bases at V and 2 bases at J, with 10 bases between the two ends. CDR1 is SEHNR and CDR2 is FQNEAQ in the germline V gene (reference sequence). CDR3 residues: CASSPRGPYEQYF. CDR3 DNA sequence: TGTGCCAGCAGCCCCCGCGGACCCTACGAGCAGTACTTC.

V gene TRBV27 combines with J gene TRBJ2-7; TRBD2 is a possible D gene (5 bases). CDR1 and CDR2 from the germline V gene are MNHEY and SMNVEV (reference sequence). CDR3 length equals 17 residues. Trimming cost V 8 bases and J 2 bases, with 25 bases left between them. CDR3 in DNA: TGTGCCAGCGCCCCTGCCCCTGGAGGAGGTAAAGCCTACGAGCAGTACTTC. Protein: CASAPAPGGGKAYEQYF.

V and J are TRBV28 and TRBJ2-7, with D maybe TRBD2 (6 bases). CDR1 MDHEN and CDR2 SYDVKM come from the germline V gene. There are 15 residues in the CDR3. V shed 4 bases and J shed 3 bases, with 16 bases lying between them. DNA of the CDR3: TGTGCCAGCAGTTCCGGGGACTCTGAGGGCTACGAGCAGTACTTC. Its protein product is CASSSGDSEGYEQYF.

V is TRBV7-3 and J is TRBJ2-1, with D perhaps given as TRBD1 or TRBD2 (5 bases each). This CDR3 is 13 amino acids long. Germline V lookup: CDR1 SGHTA, CDR2 FQGTGA. V dropped 1 base and J dropped 11 bases, with 12 bases sitting between them. DNA for the CDR3: TGTGCCAGCAGCTTAAGAAGGGGAGTGAAGCAGTTCTTC. It encodes CASSLRRGVKQFF. Together with reference TRBV7-3 and TRBJ2-1, the CDR3 gives the full variable domain: GAGVSQTPSNKVTEKGKYVELRCDPISGHTALYWYRQSLGQGPEFLIYFQGTGAADDSGLPNDRFFAVRPEGSVSTLKIQRTERGDSAVYLCASSLRRGVKQFFGPGTRLTVL.

The CDR3, as DNA: TGTGCCAGCAGTCCTCCCGGGGGGCTCCTTAGCAATCAGCCCCAGCATTTT. Translated, it gives CASSPPGGLLSNQPQHF. The chain uses TRBV2 and TRBJ1-5; possible D gene TRBD1, 6 bases. The germline gives CDR1 SNHLY, CDR2 FYNNEI. This CDR3 is 17 amino acids long. Trimming left V 5 bases short and J 0 bases short, with 17 bases between.

V gene TRBV7-6 combines with J gene TRBJ1-1; tentatively, D is TRBD1 (6 bases). The CDR3 sequence is 15 residues long. The germline V gene encodes CDR1 SGHVS and CDR2 FNYEAQ. V lost 5 bases and J 3 bases, leaving 16 bases between the germline ends. This CDR3 is CASSRGDLLDTEAFF. CDR3 DNA sequence: TGTGCCAGCAGCAGGGGGGATCTCTTGGACACTGAAGCTTTCTTT.

With regard to this clone: A junction end diverges from the germline sequence, so it may reflect a read error. The rearrangement uses TRBV18 and TRBJ2-7; D may be TRBD2 (5 bases). This CDR3 region has 14 residues. The germline V gene has CDR1 KGHSH and CDR2 LQKENI. CDR3 nucleotides: TGTGCCAGCTCACCAAGATCTAGCTCCTACAAGCAGTACTTC. This sequence encodes CASSPRSSSYKQYF.

The chain carries TRBV7-3 and TRBJ2-1; D remains ambiguous. Per germline, CDR1 SGHTA and CDR2 FQGTGA. V was pared by 1 base and J by 6 bases, with 7 bases between. CDR3 length equals 13 residues. The CDR3 DNA sequence: TGTGCCAGCAGCTTAATCTCCGTCAATGAGCAGTTCTTC. It translates to CASSLISVNEQFF.

The chain links TRBV12-3 or TRBV12-4 to TRBJ1-1; TRBD1 might be the D (5 bases). The CDR3 is made up of 13 amino acids. V was shortened by 6 bases and J by 4 bases, with 12 bases between the two germline ends. CDR3 sequence (DNA): TGTGCCAGCAGCAATATGGGGGGCACTGAAGCTTTCTTT. It encodes CASSNMGGTEAFF.

This clone was picked up a small number of times. This chain uses TRBV2 with TRBJ2-1, with TRBD2 identical over 13 bases. The CDR3 contains 16 residues. V shed 6 bases and J 8 bases; nucleotides not matched to a gene: 10. In germline, CDR1 is SNHLY, CDR2 FYNNEI. The CDR3 nucleotides are TGTGCCAGCAGCCCTCAACTAGCGGGGGGGATCGATGAGCAGTTCTTC. It translates to CASSPQLAGGIDEQFF.

The chain has TRBV4-3 and TRBJ1-2; TRBD1 agrees at 7 bases. From germline, CDR1 is LGHNA and CDR2 YSLEER. V lost 4 bases and J lost 2; bases outside the gene matches: 4. The CDR3 is made up of 14 amino acids. CDR3 amino acids: CASSPGQPNYGYTF. In DNA, the CDR3 is TGCGCCAGCAGCCCGGGACAGCCCAACTATGGCTACACCTTC.

This chain links TRBV2 with TRBJ2-2; 9 nucleotides agree with TRBD1. CDR3 length equals 16 residues. V lost 4 bases, J lost 5 bases, and 8 bases stayed unmatched. CDR1 and CDR2 (germline): SNHLY, FYNNEI. The CDR3 DNA follows: TGTGCCAGCAGTGTTATGCGACAGGGGGGTACCGGGGAGCTGTTTTTT. It yields the protein CASSVMRQGGTGELFF.

This chain links TRBV4-2 with TRBJ1-2, with unresolved D. The length of the CDR3 is 12 residues. V lost 0 bases and J lost 5, with 4 bases in between. CDR1 and CDR2 (germline): LGHNA, YNFKEQ. This CDR3 reads CASSQDAYGYTF. The CDR3 DNA follows: TGTGCCAGCAGCCAAGACGCGTATGGCTACACCTTC.

The CDR3 is CASSQTGTDHYEQYF. In DNA form, the CDR3 reads TGTGCCAGCAGCCAAACAGGGACTGATCACTACGAGCAGTACTTC. The rearrangement uses TRBV16 and TRBJ2-7; either TRBD1 or TRBD2 may supply D (6 bases each). The CDR3 is 15 amino acids. Germline V gene data show CDR1 as KGHSY and CDR2 as FQNENV. V was shortened by 2 bases and J by 3 bases, with 14 bases between the two germline ends.

This clone was counted only a few times. The rearrangement joins TRBV3-1 (or the pseudogene TRBV3-2) to TRBJ2-2, with D uncertain. V lost 2 bases and J lost 7, with 8 bases in between. The CDR3 spans 13 residues. CDR1 is LGHDT and CDR2 is YNNKEL in the germline V gene (reference sequence). For the CDR3, the DNA is TGTGCCAGCAGCCAAAGGGTTGACGGGGAGCTGTTTTTT. The encoded protein is CASSQRVDGELFF.